This TCR beta chain was captured in a study of technical replicates of blood from several donors. Sequencing was performed with immunoSEQ multiplex PCR; in TCRdb, only in-frame clones are kept and a portion is missing. The sample has some 90,000 clones, roughly 95% seen once. After removal of 1 base from V and 7 bases from J, the junction contained 7 bases not matched to a gene. Germline CDR1 reads SGHRS; CDR2 reads YFSETQ. The CDR3 has 15 residues. The chain couples TRBV5-1 to TRBJ2-1, with 8 bases matching TRBD1. Sequencing used T cells isolated from PBMCs. The receptor's source is a human donor in good health. The CDR3 DNA reads as TGCGCCAGCAGCTTGCCGGGACAGGATTGGAATGAGCAGTTCTTC. Protein product: CASSLPGQDWNEQFF.